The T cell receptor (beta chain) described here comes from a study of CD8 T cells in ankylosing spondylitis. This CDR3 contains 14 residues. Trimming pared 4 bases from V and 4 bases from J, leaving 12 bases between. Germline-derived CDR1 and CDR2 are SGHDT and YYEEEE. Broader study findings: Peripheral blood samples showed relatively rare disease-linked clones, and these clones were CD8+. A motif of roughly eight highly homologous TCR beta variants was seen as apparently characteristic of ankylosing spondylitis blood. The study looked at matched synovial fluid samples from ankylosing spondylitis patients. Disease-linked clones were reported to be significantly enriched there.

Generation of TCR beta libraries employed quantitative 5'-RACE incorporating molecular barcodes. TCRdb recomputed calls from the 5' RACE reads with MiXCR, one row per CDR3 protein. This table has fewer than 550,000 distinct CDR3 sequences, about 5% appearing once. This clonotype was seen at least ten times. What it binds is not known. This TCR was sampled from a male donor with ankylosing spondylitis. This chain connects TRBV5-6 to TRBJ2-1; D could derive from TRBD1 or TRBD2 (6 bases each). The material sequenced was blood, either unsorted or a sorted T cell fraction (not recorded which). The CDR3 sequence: CASSRGVGYNEQFF. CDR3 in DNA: TGTGCCAGCAGCAGGGGGGTAGGGTACAATGAGCAGTTCTTC.